The rows below give T cell receptor beta chains drawn from one sample of a study of molecular identifiers for immune sequencing clone quantification. TCRdb re-analysed the PCR reads in MiXCR, keeping a single row per CDR3 protein. The sample consists of about 97,000 distinct CDR3 sequences, less than 25% of them appearing once. Sequenced material: naive CD8+ T cells from blood, with Jurkat cell RNA spiked in. These receptors originate from a human donor in good health. Some libraries in this study had Jurkat cell RNA spiked in. Each CDR3 is given without its conserved first and last residue.

>TRBV5-5
ASSLFEGMPEAF
>TRBV20-1
SARGGTNEKLF
>TRBV29-1
SVGIGGSGYT
>TRBV28
ASRQTGGLAGETQY
>TRBV14
ASSPSGGYLY
>TRBV3-1
ASSQEGLSSYNEQF
>TRBV7-9
ASSLAGHSTGELF
>TRBV6-2/TRBV6-3
ASRTGNYEQY
>TRBV29-1
SVVFPGNANGYT
>TRBV27
ASSRQGADSPLH
>TRBV5-4
ASSSHPITVHTSTDTQY
>TRBV20-1
SARAENETYEQY
>TRBV4-1
ASSQDNVGTKYGYT
>TRBV4-3
ASSQSSGTGAYEQY
>TRBV6-1
ASSADRGRYEQY
>TRBV21-1
ASSQLSEAGELF
>TRBV20-1
SASPQGGGRYEQY
>TRBV7-9
ASSPRRVAGTDTQY
>TRBV4-3
ASSPGTGNYEQY
>TRBV4-1
ASSHQGTSGRPGELF
>TRBV20-1
SAPLPGNTEAF
>TRBV29-1
SVEVYNEQF
>TRBV6-5
ASSYSPIAGGTDTQY
>TRBV19
ASSMWGGDSNEQF
>TRBV9
ASSSPVSLANYGYT
>TRBV7-9
ASSGHFRGARDTQY
>TRBV28
AGSQWSGNTEAF
>TRBV12-3/TRBV12-4
ASSLEGAVTEAF
>TRBV7-2
ASSFNLALVSSYNEQF
>TRBV7-6
ASSLKIGLADYGYT
>TRBV5-1
ASSFRDSTEAF
>TRBV30
AWSLGGGELF
>TRBV20-1
SARGGGTYGYT
>TRBV27
ASSLSAPAYEQY
>TRBV6-5
ASSYSRTGVIDEQY
>TRBV10-3
AIRTGDSYEQY
>TRBV19
ASSIAAGYQPQH
>TRBV19
ASTTTGSTEAF
>TRBV20-1
SARVAGVSTGELF
>TRBV4-3
ASSQDRVGNSPLH
>TRBV9
ASSPLPGQGTSSTDTQY
>TRBV21-1
ASSTLAGGTYEQY
>TRBV5-6
ASSPWTRQETQY
>TRBV27
ASSSAGGSNEQY
>TRBV6-2/TRBV6-3
ASIGRAGEAF
>TRBV7-9
ASSLLAGVPWNEQF
>TRBV7-9
ASRSGGTNTDTQY
>TRBV4-3
ASIQFLVADAQY
>TRBV10-2
ASSFLAVTDTQY
>TRBV6-2/TRBV6-3
ASSPGLYEQY
>TRBV18
ASSFGRSPDTQY
>TRBV13
ASSLGLGGMNTEAF
>TRBV11-2
ASSLSRVGSYNEQF
>TRBV20-1
SARDRGAGGHTDTQY
>TRBV20-1
SAREGLADYEQY
>TRBV6-5
ASKGQGLPGDEY
>TRBV7-9
ASSSNQPQH